Below, 29 T cell receptor beta chains from the same sample are listed, as sequenced in a study of blood T cell repertoires in COVID-19. Produced via immunoSEQ multiplex PCR; TCRdb's table is partial and in-frame only. The sample lists over 90,000 clones; roughly 92% were seen once. Sequenced material: peripheral blood. The receptor set was obtained from a woman in her fifties or sixties with COVID-19, enrolled during active disease.

This clone was counted a few times. The V call is TRBV12-5, the J call TRBJ1-1; tentative D call: TRBD1 (5 bases). Germline CDR1 LGHNT, CDR2 FRNRAP. This CDR3 is built from 14 residues. Between the trimmed V and J ends, which lost 2 bases and 2 bases, there was a span of 9 bases. The CDR3: CASGLRQLNTEAFF. CDR3 sequence (DNA): TGTGCTAGTGGTTTGAGACAGCTAAACACTGAAGCTTTCTTT. Full variable domain (outside the CDR3, taken from reference TRBV12-5 and TRBJ1-1): DARVTQTPRHKVTEMGQEVTMRCQPILGHNTVFWYRQTMMQGLELLAYFRNRAPLDDSGMPKDRFSAEMPDATLATLKIQPSEPRDSAVYFCASGLRQLNTEAFFGQGTRLTVV.

The chain has TRBV30 and TRBJ1-6; TRBD1 matches 9 bases. The CDR3 loop spans 15 amino acids. Trimming at V came to 3 bases and at J to 10 bases, leaving 10 bases not matched to a gene. CDR1 GTSNPN and CDR2 SVGIG come from the germline V gene (reference sequence). The CDR3 spells CAWRRQTGGQSPLHF. The DNA of the CDR3 is TGTGCCTGGAGGCGGCAGACAGGGGGTCAATCACCCCTCCACTTT.

The gene calls are TRBV5-3 and TRBJ2-3, with D maybe TRBD1 (6 bases). TRBV5-3 falls under the ORF class, with uncertain function. This CDR3 region has 15 residues. V was shortened by 1 base and J by 1 base, with 10 bases between the two germline ends. CDR3 DNA sequence: TGTGCCAGAAGCTTGAGCTACAGGGGCACAGATACGCAGTATTTT. It encodes CARSLSYRGTDTQYF.

This chain links TRBV5-8 with TRBJ2-2, with a possible D match to TRBD2 (6 bases). The CDR3 contains 15 residues. Germline V gene lookup returns CDR1 SGHTS and CDR2 YDEGEE. V was pared by 4 bases and J by 4 bases, with 14 bases between. The CDR3 loop is CASSRGGAFTGELFF. For the CDR3, the DNA is TGTGCCAGCAGCCGAGGCGGGGCTTTCACCGGGGAGCTGTTTTTT.

This clone has only a few counts. J is TRBJ2-2 and V is TRBV27, with TRBD1 matching over 9 bases. This CDR3 has 18 amino acids. With V trimmed by 4 bases and J by 5 bases, 14 bases remained unmatched. In germline, CDR1 is MNHEY, CDR2 SMNVEV (reference sequence). The CDR3: CASSSYLNPGQGTGELFF. The CDR3 DNA reads TGTGCCAGCAGTTCCTACCTAAACCCCGGACAGGGGACCGGGGAGCTGTTTTTT.

V and J are TRBV30 and TRBJ1-2; weak D call: TRBD1 (5 bases). CDR3 length equals 15 residues. In germline, CDR1 is GTSNPN, CDR2 SVGIG (reference sequence). V shed 2 bases and J shed 3 bases, with 16 bases lying between them. CDR3 protein: CAWSTRTNQYYGYTF. The DNA for the CDR3 is TGTGCCTGGAGTACCCGGACAAACCAATACTATGGCTACACCTTC.

The V and J genes are TRBV6-1 and TRBJ2-3; no reliable D call. The V gene lost 5 bases and the J gene lost 6 bases, with 15 bases spanning the gap. Germline CDR1 and CDR2: MNHNS and SASEGT. CDR3 length: 14 residues. The CDR3: CASSLNGPGDTQYF. As DNA, the CDR3 is TGTGCCAGCAGTTTGAATGGCCCTGGCGATACGCAGTATTTT.

The V gene is TRBV7-2, the J gene TRBJ2-7; 11 bases match TRBD1. In germline, CDR1 is SGHTA, CDR2 FQGNSA. The CDR3 consists of 15 residues. After removal of 6 bases from V and 3 bases from J, the junction contained 7 bases not matched to a gene. The CDR3 bases are TGTGCCAGCAGATATAGGACAGGGGGCTTCTACGAGCAGTACTTC. Its translation is CASRYRTGGFYEQYF. Filled out from reference TRBV7-2 and TRBJ2-7, the complete variable domain reads GAGVSQSPSNKVTEKGKDVELRCDPISGHTALYWYRQSLGQGLEFLIYFQGNSAPDKSGLPSDRFSAERTGGSVSTLTIQRTQQEDSAVYLCASRYRTGGFYEQYFGPGTRLTVT.

J is TRBJ2-7 and V is TRBV11-3; D may be TRBD2 (6 bases). This CDR3 comprises 14 residues. CDR1 is SGHNT, CDR2 YENEEA, per germline. V was trimmed by 1 base and J by 6 bases, leaving 13 bases between them. CDR3 bases: TGTGCCAGCAGCTTAGTGGGCGGGATGCGCGAGCAGTACTTC. Translation: CASSLVGGMREQYF.

This chain links TRBV5-6 with TRBJ2-7, with D maybe TRBD1 (6 bases). V gave up 7 bases and J gave up 1 base, with 12 bases separating them. In germline, CDR1 is SGHDT, CDR2 YYEEEE. The CDR3 totals 13 residues. CDR3: CASGAQGSYEQYF. CDR3 nucleotides: TGTGCCAGCGGAGCCCAGGGGTCCTACGAGCAGTACTTC.

This chain connects TRBV6-2 or TRBV6-3 to TRBJ2-7; tentatively, D is TRBD1 (5 bases). Per the germline V gene, CDR1 is MNHEY and CDR2 is SVGEGT. This CDR3 is 14 amino acids long. Trimming pared 0 bases from V and 3 bases from J, leaving 9 bases between. In DNA, the CDR3 is TGTGCCAGCAGTTACTCCCAGGGTATCTACGAGCAGTACTTC. The encoded protein is CASSYSQGIYEQYF.

This rearrangement joins TRBV5-1 to TRBJ2-1, with no clear D. There are 13 residues in the CDR3. Trimming removed 1 base from V and 4 bases from J, with 6 bases in between. In germline, CDR1 is SGHRS, CDR2 YFSETQ. Written as DNA, the CDR3 is TGCGCCAGCAGCTTGAACAATTACAATGAGCAGTTCTTC. Translation gives CASSLNNYNEQFF.

V usage is TRBV11-2 and J usage is TRBJ2-3; a weak D match, TRBD2 (6 bases). The germline gives CDR1 SGHAT, CDR2 FQNNGV. Trimming removed 3 bases at V and 0 bases at J, with 13 bases between. The CDR3 spans 16 residues. CDR3 coding DNA: TGTGCCAGCAGCTTTAGCGGTGTGCTTAGCACAGATACGCAGTATTTT. Translating gives CASSFSGVLSTDTQYF.

The CDR3 bases are TGCGCCAGCAGCTTTGACAGCTCCTATAATTCACCCCTCCACTTT. Its protein is CASSFDSSYNSPLHF. The chain has TRBV5-1 and TRBJ1-6; a possible D gene is TRBD1 (5 bases). In germline, CDR1 is SGHRS, CDR2 YFSETQ. V was trimmed by 2 bases and J by 0 bases, leaving 6 bases between them. The CDR3 is 15 residues long.

This sequence joins TRBV19 and TRBJ1-1, with unresolved D. The germline V and J ends were trimmed by 6 bases and 7 bases, with 18 bases remaining between them. This CDR3 contains 14 residues. Germline V gives CDR1 LNHDA, CDR2 SQIVND (reference sequence). CDR3 DNA: TGTGCCAGTAGGAGGGAACTAGTAGTCGGTGAAGCTTTCTTT. Its translation: CASRRELVVGEAFF.

V gene TRBV12-2 combines with J gene TRBJ1-2; the table calls TRBD1, which could not be checked here. TRBV12-2 has pseudogene status. The CDR3 contains 16 residues. The CDR3 sequence is CASRLIKGFEDYGYTF. CDR3 bases: TGTGCAAGTCGCTTAATAAAGGGGTTCGAGGACTATGGCTACACCTTC.

This clone was counted once. J is TRBJ1-2 and V is TRBV19; perhaps TRBD1 as D (6 bases). This CDR3 has 12 amino acids. V lost 6 bases and J lost 3, with 8 bases in between. In germline, CDR1 is LNHDA, CDR2 SQIVND (reference sequence). The CDR3 spells CASRGAYYGYTF. CDR3 DNA sequence: TGTGCCAGTAGGGGGGCTTACTATGGCTACACCTTC.

This clone is a singleton in its sample. The V call is TRBV5-1, the J call TRBJ2-2; 7 bases line up with TRBD1. The CDR3 contains 16 residues. Germline CDR1 SGHRS, CDR2 YFSETQ. J was trimmed by 3 bases and V by 3 bases; bases with no gene match: 8. The CDR3 here is CASSWLGTDDTGELFF. DNA for the CDR3: TGCGCCAGCAGCTGGCTCGGGACAGATGACACCGGGGAGCTGTTTTTT.

The rearrangement uses TRBV5-5 and TRBJ1-2; 7 nucleotides line up with TRBD1. Germline V gives CDR1 SGHKS, CDR2 YYEKEE (reference sequence). The CDR3 has 13 amino acids. Trimming at V came to 2 bases and at J to 7 bases, leaving 5 bases not matched to a gene. The CDR3 reads CASSFMAGGGYTF. For the CDR3, the DNA is TGTGCCAGCAGCTTCATGGCAGGGGGTGGCTACACCTTC.

The rearrangement uses TRBV3-1 (or the pseudogene TRBV3-2) and TRBJ1-1, with D perhaps matching TRBD1 (5 bases). With 5 bases removed from V and 1 base from J, the gap between germline ends came to 11 bases. The CDR3 covers 14 residues. Germline-derived CDR1 and CDR2 are LGHDT and YNNKEL (reference sequence). This CDR3 reads CASSASTGNTEAFF. CDR3 bases: TGTGCCAGCAGCGCCTCAACAGGGAACACTGAAGCTTTCTTT.

This chain uses TRBV6-2 or TRBV6-3 with TRBJ2-7; 7 bases line up with TRBD1. Germline loops: CDR1 MNHEY, CDR2 SVGEGT. The CDR3 loop spans 14 amino acids. V lost 5 bases, J lost 0 bases, and 4 bases stayed unmatched. Here the CDR3 reads CASSGQESSYEQYV. The CDR3 DNA follows: TGTGCCAGCAGTGGACAGGAAAGCTCCTACGAGCAGTACGTC.

This chain links TRBV19 with TRBJ2-5; 11 bases line up with TRBD1. Germline V gene lookup returns CDR1 LNHDA and CDR2 SQIVND (reference sequence). The V and J ends lost 3 bases and 3 bases, in that order; junction bases with no gene match: 3. The CDR3 has 15 residues. CDR3 bases: TGTGCCAGTAGTATTGGACAGGGGGCTGAAGAGACCCAGTACTTC. It codes for CASSIGQGAEETQYF.

This chain uses TRBV5-6 with TRBJ2-7; 9 bases match TRBD2. The germline V gene has CDR1 SGHDT and CDR2 YYEEEE. The junction had 5 bases not matched to a gene; V was cut back by 0 bases and J by 7 bases. The CDR3 has 14 amino acids. The DNA for the CDR3 is TGTGCCAGCAGCTTGGCGCGGGGGGGGCGGGAGCAGTACGTC. This sequence encodes CASSLARGGREQYV.

This rearrangement joins TRBV5-6 to TRBJ2-5; 7 bases match TRBD2. Germline CDR1 is SGHDT and CDR2 is YYEEEE. The CDR3 is made up of 15 amino acids. V shed 4 bases, J shed 5 bases, and the junction held 11 bases outside the gene matches. The CDR3 here is CASSPIGGGKETQYF. Here the CDR3 DNA reads TGTGCCAGCAGCCCCATTGGGGGGGGTAAGGAGACCCAGTACTTC.

CDR3 region: CASSEPRDSLTSGNTIYF. Here the CDR3 DNA reads TGTGCCAGCAGTGAACCTCGGGACAGCCTTACCTCTGGAAACACCATATATTTT. V is TRBV2 and J is TRBJ1-3, with TRBD1 matching 7 bases. The CDR3 totals 18 residues. The germline gives CDR1 SNHLY, CDR2 FYNNEI. Losses at the gene ends were 2 bases for V and 0 bases for J; bases not matched to a gene: 10.

The chain is built from TRBV30 and TRBJ1-4; D unclear. The CDR3 covers 14 residues. Per germline, CDR1 GTSNPN and CDR2 SVGIG (reference sequence). Trimming cost V 2 bases and J 10 bases, with 17 bases left between them. CDR3 nucleotide sequence: TGTGCCTGGAGTCGGACCGCCGGGGATTCAAAACTGTTTTTT. This translates into CAWSRTAGDSKLFF.

This chain joins TRBV5-5 and TRBJ1-4, with TRBD1 identical over 7 bases. Germline CDR1 reads SGHKS; CDR2 reads YYEKEE (reference sequence). V lost 4 bases to trimming and J lost 6 bases; unmatched junction nucleotides: 6. The CDR3 extends over 14 amino acids. This chain's CDR3 is CASSIGQVDEKLFF. The CDR3, as DNA: TGTGCCAGCAGCATTGGACAGGTAGATGAAAAACTGTTTTTT.

The chain joins TRBV30 to TRBJ1-4; D unresolved. With 2 bases removed from V and 8 bases from J, the gap between germline ends came to 9 bases. Looked up from germline, CDR1 is GTSNPN and CDR2 is SVGIG (reference sequence). The length of the CDR3 is 12 residues. DNA for the CDR3: TGTGCCTGGAGTACCAATGGCGAAAAACTGTTTTTT. This translates into CAWSTNGEKLFF.

The CDR3 DNA reads TGCGCCAGCAGCCAGGCTACAGGGTTTCTGGATTCACCCCTCCACTTT. Translation gives CASSQATGFLDSPLHF. This chain joins TRBV4-1 and TRBJ1-6, with a weak D call TRBD1 (6 bases). This CDR3 is built from 16 residues. Trimming shortened V by 3 bases and J by 8 bases, and 17 bases separated the two germline ends. CDR1 is MGHRA and CDR2 is YSYEKL in the germline V gene.